Listed below are T cell receptor beta chains from one sample, sequenced in a study of blood T cell repertoires in COVID-19. The repertoire was sequenced with immunoSEQ multiplex PCR; TCRdb's copy has only in-frame clones and lacks some. The sample has under 300,000 clones, roughly 86% seen once; the top ten hold under 2%. Material for sequencing was PBMCs or T cells enriched from blood (not recorded which). These receptors all come from a woman in her forties or fifties who had recovered from COVID-19. The CDR3 runs from the conserved cysteine through the conserved F or W. Each record gives: V gene, clone size, D gene, J gene, CDR3 protein, CDR3 DNA. A D gene is named only where the DNA matches it firmly. Rows may omit the clone size; those that give it use once, few, many or a size class.

v_call: TRBV2
clone_size: -
d_call: -
j_call: TRBJ2-2
cdr3_aa: CASMVSRNTGELFF
cdr3_nt: TGTGCCAGCATGGTGAGCCGAAACACCGGGGAGCTGTTTTTT

v_call: TRBV5-8
clone_size: -
d_call: TRBD1
j_call: TRBJ2-7
cdr3_aa: CASSSRTGTYEQYF
cdr3_nt: TGTGCCAGCAGCTCCCGGACAGGGACCTACGAGCAGTACTTC

v_call: TRBV20-1
clone_size: -
d_call: -
j_call: TRBJ2-1
cdr3_aa: CSARAGTEQFF
cdr3_nt: TGCAGTGCTAGAGCGGGTACTGAGCAGTTCTTC

v_call: TRBV10-3
clone_size: -
d_call: TRBD1
j_call: TRBJ1-1
cdr3_aa: CAIRGTVGSYTEAFF
cdr3_nt: TGTGCCATCAGGGGGACAGTGGGATCATACACTGAAGCTTTCTTT

v_call: TRBV11-2
clone_size: -
d_call: -
j_call: TRBJ2-3
cdr3_aa: CASSKISEVTRARDTQYF
cdr3_nt: TGTGCCAGCAGCAAAATTTCGGAGGTGACAAGGGCTCGGGATACGCAGTATTTT

v_call: TRBV19
clone_size: -
d_call: -
j_call: TRBJ2-5
cdr3_aa: CASSIASGRETQYF
cdr3_nt: TGTGCCAGTAGTATAGCAAGCGGCCGGGAGACCCAGTACTTC

v_call: TRBV3-1/TRBV3-2
clone_size: -
d_call: TRBD2
j_call: TRBJ2-1
cdr3_aa: CASTLRGGRDNEQFF
cdr3_nt: TGTGCCAGCACCCTACGGGGGGGGAGGGACAATGAGCAGTTCTTC

v_call: TRBV25-1
clone_size: -
d_call: TRBD2
j_call: TRBJ2-1
cdr3_aa: CASSEYRLAGGNEQFF
cdr3_nt: TGTGCCAGCAGTGAATATAGACTAGCGGGAGGTAATGAGCAGTTCTTC

v_call: TRBV7-9
clone_size: few
d_call: TRBD1
j_call: TRBJ1-4
cdr3_aa: CASSRTGEHEKLFF
cdr3_nt: TGTGCCAGCAGCAGGACAGGGGAGCATGAAAAACTGTTTTTT

v_call: TRBV27
clone_size: -
d_call: TRBD1
j_call: TRBJ2-5
cdr3_aa: CASSPRQGAASETQYF
cdr3_nt: TGTGCCAGCAGTCCCCGACAGGGGGCTGCCTCAGAGACCCAGTACTTC

v_call: TRBV19
clone_size: -
d_call: -
j_call: TRBJ2-5
cdr3_aa: CASSPQLRETQYF
cdr3_nt: TGTGCCAGTAGCCCACAGCTTCGGGAGACCCAGTACTTC

v_call: TRBV19
clone_size: -
d_call: TRBD2
j_call: TRBJ2-7
cdr3_aa: CASSKSGARYEQYF
cdr3_nt: TGTGCCAGTAGTAAAAGCGGGGCCAGATACGAGCAGTACTTC

v_call: TRBV2
clone_size: -
d_call: TRBD2
j_call: TRBJ2-1
cdr3_aa: CASHLLTSGINEQFF
cdr3_nt: TGTGCCAGCCATCTCTTGACTAGCGGAATCAATGAGCAGTTCTTC

v_call: TRBV3-1/TRBV3-2
clone_size: -
d_call: -
j_call: TRBJ1-1
cdr3_aa: CASRQGDTEAFF
cdr3_nt: TGTGCCAGCCGCCAAGGAGACACTGAAGCTTTCTTT

v_call: TRBV6-5
clone_size: -
d_call: -
j_call: TRBJ2-7
cdr3_aa: CASTDGGEQYF
cdr3_nt: TGTGCCAGCACCGACGGGGGCGAGCAGTACTTC

v_call: TRBV28
clone_size: -
d_call: -
j_call: TRBJ2-5
cdr3_aa: CASSPQRREQETQYF
cdr3_nt: TGTGCCAGCAGCCCGCAGAGGAGGGAGCAAGAGACCCAGTACTTC

v_call: TRBV14
clone_size: -
d_call: -
j_call: TRBJ1-6
cdr3_aa: CASSRFVGANSPLHF
cdr3_nt: TGTGCCAGCAGCCGTTTTGTAGGGGCGAATTCACCCCTCCACTTT

v_call: TRBV6-5
clone_size: -
d_call: -
j_call: TRBJ1-5
cdr3_aa: CASSSRSNQPQHF
cdr3_nt: TGTGCCAGCAGTTCCCGGAGCAATCAGCCCCAGCATTTT

v_call: TRBV5-4
clone_size: -
d_call: TRBD1
j_call: TRBJ1-1
cdr3_aa: CASSPGGAAPGTEAFF
cdr3_nt: TGTGCCAGCAGCCCAGGGGGCGCCGCCCCTGGCACTGAAGCTTTCTTT

v_call: TRBV3-1/TRBV3-2
clone_size: once
d_call: -
j_call: TRBJ2-3
cdr3_aa: CASSQRPGSPDTQYF
cdr3_nt: TGTGCCAGCAGCCAACGTCCAGGCTCCCCAGATACGCAGTATTTT

v_call: TRBV5-1
clone_size: -
d_call: -
j_call: TRBJ2-1
cdr3_aa: CASNFNRAYNEQFF
cdr3_nt: TGCGCCAGCAACTTTAACAGGGCCTACAATGAGCAGTTCTTC

v_call: TRBV15
clone_size: -
d_call: -
j_call: TRBJ1-2
cdr3_aa: CATSTRTRFGVGLRSKDYGYTF
cdr3_nt: TGTGCCACCAGCACGCGTACTAGGTTTGGCGTCGGCCTTCGGAGCAAGGACTATGGCTACACCTTC

v_call: TRBV6-5
clone_size: -
d_call: -
j_call: TRBJ1-2
cdr3_aa: CASTEGIPAGGYTF
cdr3_nt: TGTGCCAGCACCGAAGGCATTCCCGCGGGCGGCTACACCTTC

v_call: TRBV27
clone_size: -
d_call: TRBD1
j_call: TRBJ1-5
cdr3_aa: CASSTTGTGASNQPQHF
cdr3_nt: TGTGCCAGCAGTACGACAGGGACGGGGGCGAGCAATCAGCCCCAGCATTTT

v_call: TRBV27
clone_size: -
d_call: TRBD1
j_call: TRBJ1-5
cdr3_aa: CASSYTGVYNQPQHF
cdr3_nt: TGTGCCAGCAGTTATACAGGGGTCTACAATCAGCCCCAGCATTTT

v_call: TRBV4-2
clone_size: -
d_call: -
j_call: TRBJ2-1
cdr3_aa: CASSPLAYNEQFF
cdr3_nt: TGTGCCAGCAGCCCACTAGCATACAATGAGCAGTTCTTC

v_call: TRBV28
clone_size: -
d_call: -
j_call: TRBJ1-2
cdr3_aa: CASSLTSGGANYGYTF
cdr3_nt: TGTGCCAGCAGTTTAACTTCTGGGGGCGCGAACTATGGCTACACCTTC

v_call: TRBV27
clone_size: once
d_call: -
j_call: TRBJ2-1
cdr3_aa: CASSLNTGAGYEQFF
cdr3_nt: TGTGCCAGCAGTCTGAACACAGGGGCGGGATATGAGCAGTTCTTC

v_call: TRBV24-1
clone_size: -
d_call: TRBD1
j_call: TRBJ1-2
cdr3_aa: CALHRDRPNYGYTF
cdr3_nt: TGTGCCCTCCACCGGGACAGGCCCAACTATGGCTACACCTTC

v_call: TRBV5-6
clone_size: -
d_call: -
j_call: TRBJ1-5
cdr3_aa: CASNLGGEGNQPQHF
cdr3_nt: TGTGCCAGCAACCTGGGAGGGGAAGGCAATCAGCCCCAGCATTTT

v_call: TRBV6-2/TRBV6-3
clone_size: -
d_call: TRBD2
j_call: TRBJ2-7
cdr3_aa: CASSYLLAGDAYEQYF
cdr3_nt: TGTGCCAGCAGTTACCTACTAGCGGGAGACGCCTACGAGCAGTACTTC

v_call: TRBV18
clone_size: -
d_call: -
j_call: TRBJ2-3
cdr3_aa: CASSPEAKTSTDTQYF
cdr3_nt: TGTGCCAGCTCACCAGAAGCGAAAACTAGCACAGATACGCAGTATTTT

v_call: TRBV18
clone_size: few
d_call: -
j_call: TRBJ2-7
cdr3_aa: CASSPQRGRSYEQYF
cdr3_nt: TGTGCCAGCTCACCACAAAGGGGTAGAAGCTACGAGCAGTACTTC

v_call: TRBV4-2
clone_size: once
d_call: TRBD2
j_call: TRBJ2-7
cdr3_aa: CASSRMTSGSNEQYF
cdr3_nt: TGTGCCAGCAGCCGAATGACTAGCGGGAGTAACGAGCAGTACTTC

v_call: TRBV5-1
clone_size: -
d_call: TRBD2
j_call: TRBJ2-3
cdr3_aa: CASSATSGASTDTQYF
cdr3_nt: TGCGCCAGCAGCGCCACTAGCGGGGCTAGCACAGATACGCAGTATTTT

v_call: TRBV4-1
clone_size: few
d_call: TRBD2
j_call: TRBJ2-1
cdr3_aa: CASSQPGLAGGPYNEQFF
cdr3_nt: TGCGCCAGCAGCCAACCGGGACTAGCGGGAGGGCCTTACAATGAGCAGTTCTTC

v_call: TRBV9
clone_size: few
d_call: -
j_call: TRBJ2-1
cdr3_aa: CASSEMGSSYNEQFF
cdr3_nt: TGTGCCAGCAGCGAGATGGGCAGCTCCTACAATGAGCAGTTCTTC

v_call: TRBV27
clone_size: once
d_call: -
j_call: TRBJ2-1
cdr3_aa: CASTRGGFTYNEQFF
cdr3_nt: TGTGCCAGCACACGAGGGGGATTTACCTACAATGAGCAGTTCTTC

v_call: TRBV10-3
clone_size: once
d_call: -
j_call: TRBJ1-3
cdr3_aa: CAISDLSRAAGNTIYF
cdr3_nt: TGTGCCATCAGTGACCTCTCTCGCGCGGCGGGGAACACCATATATTTT

v_call: TRBV27
clone_size: -
d_call: TRBD1
j_call: TRBJ1-2
cdr3_aa: CASSPTGAHYGYTF
cdr3_nt: TGTGCCAGCAGCCCGACAGGGGCCCACTATGGCTACACCTTC

v_call: TRBV12-3/TRBV12-4
clone_size: -
d_call: -
j_call: TRBJ2-7
cdr3_aa: CASSRGNEQYF
cdr3_nt: TGTGCCAGCAGTCGTGGCAACGAGCAGTACTTC

v_call: TRBV6-6
clone_size: -
d_call: TRBD2
j_call: TRBJ2-7
cdr3_aa: CASSRYHKTSGSSYEQYF
cdr3_nt: TGTGCCAGCAGTCGATACCACAAGACTAGCGGGAGTTCCTACGAGCAGTACTTC

v_call: TRBV19
clone_size: -
d_call: -
j_call: TRBJ1-2
cdr3_aa: CASSNSDKRGYGYTF
cdr3_nt: TGTGCCAGTAGCAACTCCGACAAGCGGGGCTATGGCTACACCTTC

v_call: TRBV20-1
clone_size: -
d_call: -
j_call: TRBJ2-3
cdr3_aa: CSANENRGALGTDTQYF
cdr3_nt: TGCAGTGCTAATGAAAACCGGGGGGCGCTAGGCACAGATACGCAGTATTTT

v_call: TRBV19
clone_size: -
d_call: -
j_call: TRBJ1-1
cdr3_aa: CASSIELADTEAFF
cdr3_nt: TGTGCCAGTAGTATAGAATTGGCGGACACTGAAGCTTTCTTT